This is a list of T cell receptor beta chains from one sample in a study of shared T cell receptors in the human thymus. Profiling relied on immunoSEQ multiplex PCR, and the TCRdb table lists in-frame clones only, not all of them. The table records 500,000 to 850,000 clones, more than 70% of them present only once. These data were likewise used in another study, on human thymus T cells.

Sequences were obtained from thymocytes. The receptors originated from a boy under three years old with a congenital heart defect. CDR3s include the opening cysteine and the closing phenylalanine or tryptophan. The D gene is left open where the match is weak. Where a row states a size, it is once, few, many or the class of an expanded clone; other rows omit it.

D	V	size	J	length	CDR3	DNA
.	TRBV15	.	TRBJ2-7	16	CATSREHPRAGAEQYF	TGTGCCACCAGCAGAGAGCACCCGCGGGCAGGGGCCGAGCAGTACTTC
.	TRBV5-5	.	TRBJ1-4	16	CASSWIETGNNEKLFF	TGTGCCAGCAGCTGGATAGAGACAGGAAACAATGAAAAACTGTTTTTT
TRBD1	TRBV10-2	.	TRBJ2-7	18	CASRPYAKQGESSYEQYF	TGCGCCAGCAGGCCCTACGCAAAACAGGGGGAGAGCTCCTACGAGCAGTACTTC
TRBD2	TRBV7-7	.	TRBJ2-1	17	CASSHGLAAFPYNEQFF	TGTGCCAGCAGCCACGGACTAGCGGCCTTCCCCTACAATGAGCAGTTCTTC
TRBD1	TRBV28	.	TRBJ2-7	13	CASSRDRVAEQYF	TGTGCCAGCAGTCGGGACAGGGTGGCCGAGCAGTACTTC
TRBD2	TRBV28	.	TRBJ2-7	17	CASSLPPRGLALNEQYF	TGTGCCAGCAGTCTCCCCCCCCGGGGACTAGCGCTGAACGAGCAGTACTTC
TRBD1	TRBV2	.	TRBJ2-7	16	CASRTGGKPRPYEQYF	TGTGCCAGCAGGACAGGGGGTAAACCCCGACCTTACGAGCAGTACTTC
.	TRBV10-2	.	TRBJ1-4	14	CASSGPLSGEKLFF	TGCGCCAGCAGTGGTCCCCTCTCGGGTGAAAAACTGTTTTTT
TRBD2	TRBV18	.	TRBJ2-2	15	CASSPRTRDTGELFF	TGTGCCAGCTCACCACGGACTAGGGACACCGGGGAGCTGTTTTTT
TRBD2	TRBV5-8	.	TRBJ2-7	17	CASSGDTGTRGSYEQYF	TGTGCCAGCAGCGGAGACACCGGGACTAGAGGCTCCTACGAGCAGTACTTC
.	TRBV6-1	.	TRBJ1-5	15	CASTWEFYSNQPQHF	TGTGCCAGCACGTGGGAGTTTTATAGCAATCAGCCCCAGCATTTT
.	TRBV15	once	TRBJ1-1	14	CATSRDQLNTEAFF	TGTGCCACCAGCAGAGATCAGTTGAACACTGAAGCTTTCTTT
.	TRBV28	.	TRBJ1-2	15	CASSSPREGNYGYTF	TGTGCCAGCAGTTCCCCACGGGAGGGGAACTATGGCTACACCTTC
.	TRBV7-9	.	TRBJ1-1	17	CASSPGIRGMVNTEAFF	TGTGCCAGCAGCCCGGGGATCCGGGGGATGGTGAACACTGAAGCTTTCTTT
TRBD2	TRBV2	.	TRBJ2-2	19	CASSDILRSGRANTGELFF	TGTGCCAGCAGTGACATTCTAAGGAGCGGGAGGGCCAACACCGGGGAGCTGTTTTTT
TRBD2	TRBV5-1	.	TRBJ2-7	14	CASSLNSGSYEQYF	TGCGCCAGCAGCTTGAATAGCGGGAGTTACGAGCAGTACTTC
TRBD1	TRBV18	.	TRBJ2-7	15	CASSLPGQSPYEQYF	TGTGCCAGCTCACTGCCGGGACAGTCCCCCTACGAGCAGTACTTC
.	TRBV2	.	TRBJ1-5	16	CASSVQGGRGNQPQHF	TGTGCCAGCAGTGTCCAGGGAGGAAGGGGCAATCAGCCCCAGCATTTT